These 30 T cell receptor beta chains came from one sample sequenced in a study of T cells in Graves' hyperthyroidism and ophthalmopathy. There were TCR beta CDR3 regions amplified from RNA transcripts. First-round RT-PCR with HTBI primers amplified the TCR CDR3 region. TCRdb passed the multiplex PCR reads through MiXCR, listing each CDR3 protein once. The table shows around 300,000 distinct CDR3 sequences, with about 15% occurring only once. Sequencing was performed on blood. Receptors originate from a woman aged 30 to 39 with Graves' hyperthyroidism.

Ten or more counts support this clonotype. Here the CDR3 reads CASSPSGGSRRLMEGYNEQFF. The DNA for the CDR3 is TGTGCCAGCAGTCCCTCGGGCGGGAGCCGGCGTCTCATGGAGGGTTACAATGAGCAGTTCTTC. This sequence joins TRBV27 and TRBJ2-1, with TRBD2 identical over 7 bases. The V segment lost 5 bases and the J segment 4 bases; nucleotides outside the gene matches: 26. This CDR3 region has 21 residues. Germline V lookup: CDR1 MNHEY, CDR2 SMNVEV (reference sequence).

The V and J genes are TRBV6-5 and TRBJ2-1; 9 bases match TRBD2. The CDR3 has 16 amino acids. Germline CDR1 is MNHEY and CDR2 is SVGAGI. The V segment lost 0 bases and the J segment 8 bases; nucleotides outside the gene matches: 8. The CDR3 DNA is TGTGCCAGCAGTTACTCGATTAGCGGGAGTACCTATGAGCAGTTCTTC. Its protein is CASSYSISGSTYEQFF.

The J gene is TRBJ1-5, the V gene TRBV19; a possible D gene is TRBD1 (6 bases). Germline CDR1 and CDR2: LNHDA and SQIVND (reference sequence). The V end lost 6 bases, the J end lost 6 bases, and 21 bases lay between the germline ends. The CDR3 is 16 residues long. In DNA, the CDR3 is TGTGCCAGTAGCAACTCCAGCGGGGGGCCAGGTCAGCCCCAGCATTTT. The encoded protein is CASSNSSGGPGQPQHF.

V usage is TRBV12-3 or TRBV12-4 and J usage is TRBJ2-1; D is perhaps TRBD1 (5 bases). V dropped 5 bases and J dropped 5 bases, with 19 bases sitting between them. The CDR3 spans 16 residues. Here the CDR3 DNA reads TGTGCCAGCAGTGACGAGCTAGGGGCAGGAAACAATGAGCAGTTCTTC. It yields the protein CASSDELGAGNNEQFF.

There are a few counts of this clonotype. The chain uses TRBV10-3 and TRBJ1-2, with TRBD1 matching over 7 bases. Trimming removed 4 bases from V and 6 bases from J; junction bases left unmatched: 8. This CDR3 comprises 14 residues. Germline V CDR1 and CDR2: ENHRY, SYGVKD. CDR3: CAISVRQGRDGYTF. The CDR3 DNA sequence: TGTGCCATCAGTGTTCGACAGGGTCGGGATGGCTACACCTTC.

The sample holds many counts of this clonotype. Here the CDR3 reads CSANSPFWGELFF. The CDR3 nucleotides read TGCAGTGCTAACTCTCCCTTTTGGGGGGAGCTGTTTTTT. The chain couples TRBV20-1 to TRBJ2-2; D is uncertain. CDR3 length equals 13 residues. V lost 4 bases, J lost 8 bases, and 14 bases lay in between. Per the germline V gene, CDR1 is DFQATT and CDR2 is SNEGSKA (reference sequence).

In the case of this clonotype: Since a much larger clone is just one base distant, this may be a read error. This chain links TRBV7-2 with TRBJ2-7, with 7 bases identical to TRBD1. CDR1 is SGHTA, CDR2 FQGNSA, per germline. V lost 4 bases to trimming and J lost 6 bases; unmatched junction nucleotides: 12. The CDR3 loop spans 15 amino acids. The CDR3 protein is CASSSAARTGGEQYF. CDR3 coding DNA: TGTGCCAGCAGCTCAGCGGCGAGGACAGGAGGCGAGCAGTACTTC.

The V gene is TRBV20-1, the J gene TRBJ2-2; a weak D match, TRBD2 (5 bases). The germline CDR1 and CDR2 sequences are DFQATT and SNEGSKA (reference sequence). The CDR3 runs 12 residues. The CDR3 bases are TGCAGCGGCGGAGGACCCACCGGGGAGCTGTTTTTT. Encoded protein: CSGGGPTGELFF.

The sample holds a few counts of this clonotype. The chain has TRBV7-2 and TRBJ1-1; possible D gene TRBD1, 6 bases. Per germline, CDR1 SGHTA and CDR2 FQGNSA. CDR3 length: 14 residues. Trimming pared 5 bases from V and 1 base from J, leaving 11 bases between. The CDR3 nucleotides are TGTGCCAGCAGCCCAGGACAGCGGAACACTGAAGCTTTCTTT. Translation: CASSPGQRNTEAFF.

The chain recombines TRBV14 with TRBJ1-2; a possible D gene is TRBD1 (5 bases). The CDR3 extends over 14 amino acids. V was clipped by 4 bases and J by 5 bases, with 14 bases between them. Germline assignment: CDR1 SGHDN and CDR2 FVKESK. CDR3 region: CASSRDRGVYGYTF. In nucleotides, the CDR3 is TGTGCCAGCAGCCGCGATAGGGGCGTATATGGCTACACCTTC.

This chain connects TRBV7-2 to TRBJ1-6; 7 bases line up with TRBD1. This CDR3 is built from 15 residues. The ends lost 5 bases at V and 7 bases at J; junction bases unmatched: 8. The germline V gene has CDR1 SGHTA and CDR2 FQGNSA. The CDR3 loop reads CASSNPTGFNSPLHF. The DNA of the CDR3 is TGTGCCAGCAGCAATCCGACAGGGTTCAATTCACCCCTCCACTTT.

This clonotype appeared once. CDR3 DNA sequence: TGTGCCACGCGAGCGCCGGGAGGGGCGAGCGGGCAGTACTTC. It translates to CATRAPGGASGQYF. This chain joins TRBV6-1 and TRBJ2-7; 8 nucleotides align to TRBD2. The germline V gene encodes CDR1 MNHNS and CDR2 SASEGT. Germline trimming cut 10 bases from V and 9 bases from J; bases unmatched to any gene: 17. This CDR3 is built from 14 residues.

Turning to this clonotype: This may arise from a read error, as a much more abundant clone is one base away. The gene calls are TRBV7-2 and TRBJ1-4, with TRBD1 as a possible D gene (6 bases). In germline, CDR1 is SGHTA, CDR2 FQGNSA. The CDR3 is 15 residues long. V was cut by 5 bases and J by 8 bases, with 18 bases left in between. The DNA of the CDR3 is TGTGCCAGCAGCGACAGGATCGTACCGGAGGAAAAACTGTTTTTT. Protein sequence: CASSDRIVPEEKLFF.

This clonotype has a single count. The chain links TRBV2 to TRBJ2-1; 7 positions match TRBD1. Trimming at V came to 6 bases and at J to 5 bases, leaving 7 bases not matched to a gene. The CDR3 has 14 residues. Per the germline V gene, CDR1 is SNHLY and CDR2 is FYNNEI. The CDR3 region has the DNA TGTGCCAGCAGGTCCAACAGGGGAAACAATGAGCAGTTCTTC. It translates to CASRSNRGNNEQFF. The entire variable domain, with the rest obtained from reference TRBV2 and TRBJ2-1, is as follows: EPEVTQTPSHQVTQMGQEVILRCVPISNHLYFYWYRQILGQKVEFLVSFYNNEISEKSEIFDDQFSVERPDGSNFTLKIRSTKLEDSAMYFCASRSNRGNNEQFFGPGTRLTVL.

CDR3 loop: CASRGGTNYEQYF. The CDR3 DNA follows: TGTGCCAGCAGAGGGGGGACAAACTACGAGCAGTACTTC. The chain joins TRBV6-2 or TRBV6-3 to TRBJ2-7; D possibly matches TRBD1 or TRBD2 (6 bases each). The germline V and J ends were trimmed by 6 bases and 3 bases, with 12 bases remaining between them. Germline CDR1 and CDR2: MNHEY and SVGEGT. The CDR3 contains 13 residues.

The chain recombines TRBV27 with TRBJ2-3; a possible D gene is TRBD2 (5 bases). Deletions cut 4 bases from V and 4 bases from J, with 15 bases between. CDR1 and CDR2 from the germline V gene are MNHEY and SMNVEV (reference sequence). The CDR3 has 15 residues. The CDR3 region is CASSSKRGSADTQYF. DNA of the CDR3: TGTGCCAGCAGTTCGAAACGGGGTAGCGCAGATACGCAGTATTTT.

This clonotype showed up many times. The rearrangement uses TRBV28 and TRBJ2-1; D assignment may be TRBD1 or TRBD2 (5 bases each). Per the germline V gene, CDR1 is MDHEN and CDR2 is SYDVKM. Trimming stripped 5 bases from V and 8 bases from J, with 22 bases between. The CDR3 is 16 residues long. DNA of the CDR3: TGTGCCAGCAGTACCTCATGGGGACCGACTCGGGATGAGCAGTTCTTC. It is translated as CASSTSWGPTRDEQFF.

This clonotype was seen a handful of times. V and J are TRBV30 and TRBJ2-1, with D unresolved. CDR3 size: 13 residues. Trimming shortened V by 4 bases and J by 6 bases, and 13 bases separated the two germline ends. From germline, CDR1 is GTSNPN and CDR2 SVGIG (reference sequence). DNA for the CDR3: TGTGCCTGGACGCCGCAGAGAATCAATGAGCAGTTCTTC. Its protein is CAWTPQRINEQFF.

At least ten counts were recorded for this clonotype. Written as DNA, the CDR3 is TGTGCCAGCAGTGGGTCAGGGAGCTCCTACGAGCAGTACTTC. The encoded protein is CASSGSGSSYEQYF. This sequence joins TRBV28 and TRBJ2-7; D is tentatively TRBD1 or TRBD2 (5 bases each). V lost 5 bases and J lost 0, with 11 bases in between. Germline values: CDR1 MDHEN, CDR2 SYDVKM. This CDR3 has 14 amino acids.

CDR3 protein: CASSYHGGAGSGEAFF. In DNA, the CDR3 is TGTGCCAGCAGCTACCATGGTGGGGCAGGGTCGGGTGAAGCTTTCTTT. This rearrangement joins TRBV7-2 to TRBJ1-1, with D possibly being TRBD1 (5 bases). This CDR3 contains 16 residues. Germline-derived CDR1 and CDR2 are SGHTA and FQGNSA. V was pared by 4 bases and J by 7 bases, with 22 bases between.

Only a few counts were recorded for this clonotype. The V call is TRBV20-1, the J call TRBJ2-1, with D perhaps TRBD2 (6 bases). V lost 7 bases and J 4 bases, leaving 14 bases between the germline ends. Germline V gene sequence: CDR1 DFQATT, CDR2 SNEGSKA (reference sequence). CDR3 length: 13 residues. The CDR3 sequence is CSVAPTRYNEQFF. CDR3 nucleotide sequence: TGCAGTGTCGCCCCGACTAGGTACAATGAGCAGTTCTTC.

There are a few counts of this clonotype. The CDR3 loop reads CSASADRASETQYF. The CDR3 DNA sequence: TGCAGTGCTTCGGCGGACAGGGCGTCCGAGACCCAGTACTTC. V usage is TRBV20-1 and J usage is TRBJ2-5; TRBD1 aligns across 8 bases. This CDR3 has 14 amino acids. Unmatched junction bases numbered 10, after V lost 5 bases and J lost 5 bases. Looked up from germline, CDR1 is DFQATT and CDR2 is SNEGSKA (reference sequence).

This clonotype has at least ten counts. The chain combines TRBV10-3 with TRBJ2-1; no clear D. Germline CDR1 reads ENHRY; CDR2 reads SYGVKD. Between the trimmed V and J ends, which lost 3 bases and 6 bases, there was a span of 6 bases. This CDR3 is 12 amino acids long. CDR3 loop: CAISELTNEQFF. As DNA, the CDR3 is TGTGCCATCAGTGAATTGACCAATGAGCAGTTCTTC.

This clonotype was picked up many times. The DNA of the CDR3 is TGTGCCAGCAGCGCACTAGTCGGCGCGAACACCGGGGAGCTGTTTTTT. Translation gives CASSALVGANTGELFF. This chain joins TRBV9 and TRBJ2-2; tentatively, D is TRBD2 (5 bases). V lost 3 bases and J 0 bases, leaving 12 bases between the germline ends. There are 16 residues in the CDR3. Germline-derived CDR1 and CDR2 are SGDLS and YYNGEE.

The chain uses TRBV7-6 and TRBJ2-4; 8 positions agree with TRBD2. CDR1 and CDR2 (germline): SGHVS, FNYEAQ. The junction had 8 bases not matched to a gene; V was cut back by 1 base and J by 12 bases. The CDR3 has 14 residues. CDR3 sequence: CASSLGPGGERQYF. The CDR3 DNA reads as TGTGCCAGCAGCTTAGGACCGGGAGGGGAGCGTCAGTACTTC. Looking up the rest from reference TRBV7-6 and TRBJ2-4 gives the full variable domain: GAGVSQSPRYKVTKRGQDVALRCDPISGHVSLYWYRQALGQGPEFLTYFNYEAQQDKSGLPNDRFSAERPEGSISTLTIQRTEQRDSAMYRCASSLGPGGERQYFGAGTRLSVL.

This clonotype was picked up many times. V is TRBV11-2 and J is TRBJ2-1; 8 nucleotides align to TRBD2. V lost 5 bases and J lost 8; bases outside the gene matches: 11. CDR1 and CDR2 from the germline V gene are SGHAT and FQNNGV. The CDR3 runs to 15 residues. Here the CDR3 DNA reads TGTGCCAGCAGCGTCTTAAGCGGGAGCCTTTATGAGCAGTTCTTC. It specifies CASSVLSGSLYEQFF.

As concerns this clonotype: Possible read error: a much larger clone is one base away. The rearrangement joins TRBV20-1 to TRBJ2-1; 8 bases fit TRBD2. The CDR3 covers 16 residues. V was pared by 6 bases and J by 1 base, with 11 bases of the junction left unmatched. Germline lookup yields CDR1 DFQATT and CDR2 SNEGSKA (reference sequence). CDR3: CSAAGPGTRSYNEQFF. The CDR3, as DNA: TGCAGTGCGGCCGGCCCCGGGACTAGATCCTACAATGAGCAGTTCTTC.

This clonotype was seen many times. This CDR3 reads CASSSLSGTSEGEQYF. CDR3 bases: TGTGCCAGCAGTTCTCTCTCCGGGACTAGCGAGGGGGAGCAGTACTTC. The V call is TRBV6-1, the J call TRBJ2-7; TRBD2 aligns across 10 bases. Germline CDR1 and CDR2: MNHNS and SASEGT. Trimming removed 5 bases from V and 7 bases from J; junction bases left unmatched: 14. The CDR3 length is 16 residues.

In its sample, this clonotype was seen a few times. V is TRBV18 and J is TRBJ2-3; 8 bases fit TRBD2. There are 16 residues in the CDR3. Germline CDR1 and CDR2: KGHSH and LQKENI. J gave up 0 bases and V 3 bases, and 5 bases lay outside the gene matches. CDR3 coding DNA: TGTGCCAGCTCACCCAACCCTAGCGGGAGCACAGATACGCAGTATTTT. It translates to CASSPNPSGSTDTQYF.

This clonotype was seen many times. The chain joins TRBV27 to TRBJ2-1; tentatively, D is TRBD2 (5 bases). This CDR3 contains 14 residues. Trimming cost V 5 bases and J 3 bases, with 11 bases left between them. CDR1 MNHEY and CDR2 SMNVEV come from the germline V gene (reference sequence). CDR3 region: CASSGGRDYNEQFF. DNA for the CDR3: TGTGCCAGCAGTGGCGGGCGCGACTACAATGAGCAGTTCTTC.